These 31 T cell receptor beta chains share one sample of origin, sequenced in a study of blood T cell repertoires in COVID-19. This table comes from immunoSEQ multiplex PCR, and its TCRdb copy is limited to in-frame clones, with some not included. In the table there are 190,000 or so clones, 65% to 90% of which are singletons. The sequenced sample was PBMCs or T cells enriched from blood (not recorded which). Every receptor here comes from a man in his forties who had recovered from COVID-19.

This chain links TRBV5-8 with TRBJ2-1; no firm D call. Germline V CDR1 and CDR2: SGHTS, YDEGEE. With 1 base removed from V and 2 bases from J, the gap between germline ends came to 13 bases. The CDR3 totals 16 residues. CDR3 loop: CASSLFRGRTYNEQFF. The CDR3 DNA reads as TGTGCCAGCAGCTTGTTCCGTGGGCGTACCTACAATGAGCAGTTCTTC.

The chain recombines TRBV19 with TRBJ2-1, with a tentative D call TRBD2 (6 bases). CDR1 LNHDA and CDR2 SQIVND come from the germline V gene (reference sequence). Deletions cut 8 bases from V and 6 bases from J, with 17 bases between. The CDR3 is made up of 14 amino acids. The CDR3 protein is CASGAGRELNEQFF. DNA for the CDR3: TGTGCCAGTGGGGCGGGAAGAGAGCTCAATGAGCAGTTCTTC.

The CDR3: CASSVQGDTGSYGYTF. In DNA form, the CDR3 reads TGTGCCAGCAGTGTTCAGGGGGACACAGGTAGCTATGGCTACACCTTC. This rearrangement joins TRBV6-1 to TRBJ1-2, with 7 bases fitting TRBD1. This CDR3 region has 16 residues. Germline assignment: CDR1 MNHNS and CDR2 SASEGT. J lost 4 bases, V lost 4 bases, and 12 bases had no gene match.

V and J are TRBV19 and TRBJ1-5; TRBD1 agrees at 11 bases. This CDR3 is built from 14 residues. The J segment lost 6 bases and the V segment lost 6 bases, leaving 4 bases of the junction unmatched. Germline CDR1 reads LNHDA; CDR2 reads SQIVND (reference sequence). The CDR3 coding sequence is TGTGCCAGTAGATACGGGACAGGGGGTCAGCCCCAGCATTTT. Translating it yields CASRYGTGGQPQHF.

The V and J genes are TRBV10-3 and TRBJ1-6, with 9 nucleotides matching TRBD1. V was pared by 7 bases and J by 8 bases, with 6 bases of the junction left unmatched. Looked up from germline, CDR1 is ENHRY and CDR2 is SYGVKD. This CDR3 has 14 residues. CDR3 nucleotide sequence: TGTGCCATCACCCAGACAGGGGGAGATTCACCCCTCCACTTT. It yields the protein CAITQTGGDSPLHF.

CDR3 region: CASSVATGEGTGELFF. The CDR3 nucleotides are TGTGCCAGCAGCGTAGCTACGGGGGAAGGGACCGGGGAGCTGTTTTTT. V gene TRBV9 combines with J gene TRBJ2-2; tentatively, D is TRBD2 (6 bases). Trimming took 0 bases from V and 5 from J, leaving 14 bases between them. This CDR3 is 16 amino acids long. CDR1 and CDR2 (germline): SGDLS, YYNGEE. The full variable domain, completed using reference TRBV9 and TRBJ2-2, is DSGVTQTPKHLITATGQRVTLRCSPRSGDLSVYWYQQSLDQGLQFLIQYYNGEERAKGNILERFSAQQFPDLHSELNLSSLELGDSALYFCASSVATGEGTGELFFGEGSRLTVL.

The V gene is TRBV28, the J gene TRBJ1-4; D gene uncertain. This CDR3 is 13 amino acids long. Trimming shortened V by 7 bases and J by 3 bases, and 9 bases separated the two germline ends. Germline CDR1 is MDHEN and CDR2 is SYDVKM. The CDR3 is CASIRYPNEKLFF. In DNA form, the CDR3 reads TGTGCCAGCATCAGATACCCTAATGAAAAACTGTTTTTT.

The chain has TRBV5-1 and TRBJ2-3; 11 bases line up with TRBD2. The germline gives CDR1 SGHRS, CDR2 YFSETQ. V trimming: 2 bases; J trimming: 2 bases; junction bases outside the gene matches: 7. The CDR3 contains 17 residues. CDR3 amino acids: CASSLTLAGDPTDTQYF. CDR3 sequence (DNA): TGCGCCAGCAGCTTAACACTAGCGGGGGACCCCACAGATACGCAGTATTTT.

CDR3 sequence reads: CASSAGVGHTGELFF. CDR3 bases: TGTGCCAGCAGCGCGGGGGTGGGACACACCGGGGAGCTGTTTTTT. The chain uses TRBV7-8 and TRBJ2-2, with 7 bases fitting TRBD2. In germline, CDR1 is SGHVS, CDR2 FQNEAQ. V shed 5 bases and J 3 bases; nucleotides not matched to a gene: 6. CDR3 length: 15 amino acids.

CDR3 sequence: CASSSWTGYEQYV. CDR3 sequence (DNA): TGTGCCAGCAGCTCTTGGACAGGCTACGAGCAGTACGTC. The chain couples TRBV5-6 to TRBJ2-7, with 7 bases that match TRBD1. Trimming removed 3 bases from V and 3 bases from J; junction bases left unmatched: 3. Looked up from germline, CDR1 is SGHDT and CDR2 is YYEEEE. The CDR3 loop spans 13 amino acids.

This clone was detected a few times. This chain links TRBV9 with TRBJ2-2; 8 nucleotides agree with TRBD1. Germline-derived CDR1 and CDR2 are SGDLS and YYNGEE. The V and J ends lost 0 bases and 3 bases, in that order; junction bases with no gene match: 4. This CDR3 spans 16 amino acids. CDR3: CASSVGQGAYTGELFF. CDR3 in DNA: TGTGCCAGCAGCGTAGGGCAGGGGGCATACACCGGGGAGCTGTTTTTT.

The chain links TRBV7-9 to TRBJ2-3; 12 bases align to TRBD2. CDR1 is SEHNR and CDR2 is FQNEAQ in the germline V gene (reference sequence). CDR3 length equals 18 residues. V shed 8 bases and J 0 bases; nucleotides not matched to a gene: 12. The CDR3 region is CASAPGLAGHPSTDTQYF. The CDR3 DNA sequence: TGTGCCAGCGCGCCGGGACTAGCGGGCCATCCTAGCACAGATACGCAGTATTTT.

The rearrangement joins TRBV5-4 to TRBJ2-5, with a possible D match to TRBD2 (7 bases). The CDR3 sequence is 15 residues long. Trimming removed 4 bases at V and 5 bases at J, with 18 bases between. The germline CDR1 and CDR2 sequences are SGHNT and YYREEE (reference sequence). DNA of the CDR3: TGTGCCAGCAGCCCGGTCGCAGGGGAGGGGGAGACCCAGTACTTC. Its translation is CASSPVAGEGETQYF.

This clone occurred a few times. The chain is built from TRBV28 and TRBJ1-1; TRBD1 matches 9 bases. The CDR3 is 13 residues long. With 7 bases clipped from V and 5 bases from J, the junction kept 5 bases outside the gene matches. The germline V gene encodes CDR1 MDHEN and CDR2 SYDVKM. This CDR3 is CASIGTGSTEAFF. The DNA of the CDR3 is TGTGCCAGCATCGGGACAGGGAGTACTGAAGCTTTCTTT.

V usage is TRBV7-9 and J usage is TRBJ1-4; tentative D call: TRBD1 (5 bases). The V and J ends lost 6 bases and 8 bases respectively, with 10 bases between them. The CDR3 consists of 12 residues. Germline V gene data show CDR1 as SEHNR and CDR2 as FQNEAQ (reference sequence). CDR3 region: CASSLRGEKLFF. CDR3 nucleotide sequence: TGTGCCAGCAGTCTGCGGGGGGAAAAACTGTTTTTT.

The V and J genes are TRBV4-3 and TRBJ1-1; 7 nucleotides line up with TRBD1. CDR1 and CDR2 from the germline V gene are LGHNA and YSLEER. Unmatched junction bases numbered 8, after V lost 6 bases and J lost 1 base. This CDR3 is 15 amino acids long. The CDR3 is CASRFRQGSNTEAFF. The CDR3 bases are TGCGCCAGCAGGTTTAGACAGGGTTCGAACACTGAAGCTTTCTTT.

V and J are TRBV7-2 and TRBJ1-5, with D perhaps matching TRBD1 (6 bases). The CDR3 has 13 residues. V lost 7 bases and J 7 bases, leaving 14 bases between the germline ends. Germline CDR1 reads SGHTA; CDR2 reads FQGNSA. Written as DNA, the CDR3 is TGTGCCAGCACACAGGGTCGCGGACAGCCCCAGCATTTT. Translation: CASTQGRGQPQHF.

CDR3 nucleotide sequence: TGTGCCAGCTCACCCAGCAGCGGGATCGGAGAGACCCAGTACTTC. Its protein is CASSPSSGIGETQYF. The chain has TRBV18 and TRBJ2-5; 7 positions agree with TRBD2. Trimming removed 3 bases from V and 4 bases from J; junction bases left unmatched: 8. The CDR3 contains 15 residues. Per the germline V gene, CDR1 is KGHSH and CDR2 is LQKENI.

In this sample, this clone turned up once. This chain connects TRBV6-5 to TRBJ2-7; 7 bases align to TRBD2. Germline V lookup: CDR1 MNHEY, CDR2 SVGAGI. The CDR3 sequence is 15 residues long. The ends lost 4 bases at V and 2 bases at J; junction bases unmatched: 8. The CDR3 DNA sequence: TGTGCCAGCAGTTCCCCACAGCGGGGAACCTACGAGCAGTACTTC. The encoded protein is CASSSPQRGTYEQYF.

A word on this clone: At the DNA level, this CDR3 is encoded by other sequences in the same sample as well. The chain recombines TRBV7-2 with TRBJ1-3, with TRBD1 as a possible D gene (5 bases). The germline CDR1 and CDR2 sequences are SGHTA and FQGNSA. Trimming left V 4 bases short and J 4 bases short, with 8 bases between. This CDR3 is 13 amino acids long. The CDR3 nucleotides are TGTGCCAGCAGCTCGGGACTGGGAAACACCATATATTTT. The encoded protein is CASSSGLGNTIYF.

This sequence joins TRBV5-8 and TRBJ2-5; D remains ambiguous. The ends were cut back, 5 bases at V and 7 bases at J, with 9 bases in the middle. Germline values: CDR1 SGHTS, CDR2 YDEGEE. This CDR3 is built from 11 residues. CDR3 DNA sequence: TGTGCCAGCAGGGGTTCAGGGACCCAGTACTTC. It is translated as CASRGSGTQYF.

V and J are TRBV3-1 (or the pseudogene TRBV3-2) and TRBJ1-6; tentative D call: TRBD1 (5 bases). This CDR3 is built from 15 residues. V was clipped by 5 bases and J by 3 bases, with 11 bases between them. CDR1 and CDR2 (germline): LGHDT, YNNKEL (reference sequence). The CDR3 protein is CASSIDSSYNSPLHF. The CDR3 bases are TGTGCCAGCAGCATTGACAGTAGCTATAATTCACCCCTCCACTTT.

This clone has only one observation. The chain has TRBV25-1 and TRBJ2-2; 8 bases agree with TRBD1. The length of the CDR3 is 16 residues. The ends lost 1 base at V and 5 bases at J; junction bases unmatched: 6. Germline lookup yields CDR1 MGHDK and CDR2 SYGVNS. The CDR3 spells CASSELGRGRTGELFF. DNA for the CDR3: TGTGCCAGCAGTGAATTGGGCAGGGGGCGAACCGGGGAGCTGTTTTTT.

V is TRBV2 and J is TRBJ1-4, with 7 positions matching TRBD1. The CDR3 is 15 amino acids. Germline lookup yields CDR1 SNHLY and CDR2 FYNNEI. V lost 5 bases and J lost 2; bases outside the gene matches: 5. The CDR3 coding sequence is TGTGCCAGCAGTATACAGGGGATGACTAATGAAAAACTGTTTTTT. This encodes CASSIQGMTNEKLFF.

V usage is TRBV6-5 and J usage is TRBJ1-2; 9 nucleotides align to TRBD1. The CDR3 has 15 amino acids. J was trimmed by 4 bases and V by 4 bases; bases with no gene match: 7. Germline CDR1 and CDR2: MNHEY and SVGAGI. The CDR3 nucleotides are TGTGCCAGCAGTTTATACGACAGGGGGACCTATGGCTACACCTTC. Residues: CASSLYDRGTYGYTF.

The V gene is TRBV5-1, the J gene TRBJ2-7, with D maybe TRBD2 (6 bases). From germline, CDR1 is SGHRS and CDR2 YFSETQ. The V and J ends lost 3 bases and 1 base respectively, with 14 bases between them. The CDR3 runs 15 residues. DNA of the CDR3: TGCGCCAGCAGCTCGGGAAGCGGGCTGTCCTACGAGCAGTACTTC. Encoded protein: CASSSGSGLSYEQYF. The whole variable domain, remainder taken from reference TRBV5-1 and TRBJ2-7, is KAGVTQTPRYLIKTRGQQVTLSCSPISGHRSVSWYQQTPGQGLQFLFEYFSETQRNKGNFPGRFSGRQFSNSRSEMNVSTLELGDSALYLCASSSGSGLSYEQYFGPGTRLTVT.

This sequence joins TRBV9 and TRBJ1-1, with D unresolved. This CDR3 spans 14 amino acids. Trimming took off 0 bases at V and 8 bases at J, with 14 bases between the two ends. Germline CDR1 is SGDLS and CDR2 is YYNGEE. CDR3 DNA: TGTGCCAGCAGCGTAGATGTCACAGCTCCAGAAGCTTTCTTT. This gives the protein CASSVDVTAPEAFF.

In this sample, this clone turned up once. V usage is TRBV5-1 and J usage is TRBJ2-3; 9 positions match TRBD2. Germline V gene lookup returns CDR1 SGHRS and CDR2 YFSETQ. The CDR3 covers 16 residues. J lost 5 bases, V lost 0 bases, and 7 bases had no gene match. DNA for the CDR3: TGCGCCAGCAGCTTGGCCGTAGCGGGAGATAAAGATACGCAGTATTTT. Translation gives CASSLAVAGDKDTQYF.

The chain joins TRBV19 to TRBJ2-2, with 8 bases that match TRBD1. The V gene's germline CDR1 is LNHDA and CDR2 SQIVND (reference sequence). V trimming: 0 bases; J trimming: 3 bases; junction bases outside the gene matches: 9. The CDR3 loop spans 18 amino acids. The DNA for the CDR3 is TGTGCCAGTAGTATAGATTGGGCAGGGGGCGAAGACACCGGGGAGCTGTTTTTT. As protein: CASSIDWAGGEDTGELFF. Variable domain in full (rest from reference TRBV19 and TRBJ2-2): DGGITQSPKYLFRKEGQNVTLSCEQNLNHDAMYWYRQDPGQGLRLIYYSQIVNDFQKGDIAEGYSVSREKKESFPLTVTSAQKNPTAFYLCASSIDWAGGEDTGELFFGEGSRLTVL.

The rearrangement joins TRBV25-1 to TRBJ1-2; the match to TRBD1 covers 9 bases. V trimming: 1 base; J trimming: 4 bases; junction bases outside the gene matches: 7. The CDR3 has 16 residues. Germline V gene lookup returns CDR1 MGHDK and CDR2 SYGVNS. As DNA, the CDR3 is TGTGCCAGCAGTGAATGGCGGACAGGGGTTAGCTATGGCTACACCTTC. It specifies CASSEWRTGVSYGYTF.

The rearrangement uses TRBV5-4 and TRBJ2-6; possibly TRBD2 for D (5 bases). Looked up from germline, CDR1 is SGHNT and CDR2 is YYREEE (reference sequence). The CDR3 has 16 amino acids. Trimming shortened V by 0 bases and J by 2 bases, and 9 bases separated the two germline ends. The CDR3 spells CASSLELATGANVLTF. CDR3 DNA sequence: TGTGCCAGCAGCTTGGAGCTAGCCACTGGGGCCAACGTCCTGACTTTC.